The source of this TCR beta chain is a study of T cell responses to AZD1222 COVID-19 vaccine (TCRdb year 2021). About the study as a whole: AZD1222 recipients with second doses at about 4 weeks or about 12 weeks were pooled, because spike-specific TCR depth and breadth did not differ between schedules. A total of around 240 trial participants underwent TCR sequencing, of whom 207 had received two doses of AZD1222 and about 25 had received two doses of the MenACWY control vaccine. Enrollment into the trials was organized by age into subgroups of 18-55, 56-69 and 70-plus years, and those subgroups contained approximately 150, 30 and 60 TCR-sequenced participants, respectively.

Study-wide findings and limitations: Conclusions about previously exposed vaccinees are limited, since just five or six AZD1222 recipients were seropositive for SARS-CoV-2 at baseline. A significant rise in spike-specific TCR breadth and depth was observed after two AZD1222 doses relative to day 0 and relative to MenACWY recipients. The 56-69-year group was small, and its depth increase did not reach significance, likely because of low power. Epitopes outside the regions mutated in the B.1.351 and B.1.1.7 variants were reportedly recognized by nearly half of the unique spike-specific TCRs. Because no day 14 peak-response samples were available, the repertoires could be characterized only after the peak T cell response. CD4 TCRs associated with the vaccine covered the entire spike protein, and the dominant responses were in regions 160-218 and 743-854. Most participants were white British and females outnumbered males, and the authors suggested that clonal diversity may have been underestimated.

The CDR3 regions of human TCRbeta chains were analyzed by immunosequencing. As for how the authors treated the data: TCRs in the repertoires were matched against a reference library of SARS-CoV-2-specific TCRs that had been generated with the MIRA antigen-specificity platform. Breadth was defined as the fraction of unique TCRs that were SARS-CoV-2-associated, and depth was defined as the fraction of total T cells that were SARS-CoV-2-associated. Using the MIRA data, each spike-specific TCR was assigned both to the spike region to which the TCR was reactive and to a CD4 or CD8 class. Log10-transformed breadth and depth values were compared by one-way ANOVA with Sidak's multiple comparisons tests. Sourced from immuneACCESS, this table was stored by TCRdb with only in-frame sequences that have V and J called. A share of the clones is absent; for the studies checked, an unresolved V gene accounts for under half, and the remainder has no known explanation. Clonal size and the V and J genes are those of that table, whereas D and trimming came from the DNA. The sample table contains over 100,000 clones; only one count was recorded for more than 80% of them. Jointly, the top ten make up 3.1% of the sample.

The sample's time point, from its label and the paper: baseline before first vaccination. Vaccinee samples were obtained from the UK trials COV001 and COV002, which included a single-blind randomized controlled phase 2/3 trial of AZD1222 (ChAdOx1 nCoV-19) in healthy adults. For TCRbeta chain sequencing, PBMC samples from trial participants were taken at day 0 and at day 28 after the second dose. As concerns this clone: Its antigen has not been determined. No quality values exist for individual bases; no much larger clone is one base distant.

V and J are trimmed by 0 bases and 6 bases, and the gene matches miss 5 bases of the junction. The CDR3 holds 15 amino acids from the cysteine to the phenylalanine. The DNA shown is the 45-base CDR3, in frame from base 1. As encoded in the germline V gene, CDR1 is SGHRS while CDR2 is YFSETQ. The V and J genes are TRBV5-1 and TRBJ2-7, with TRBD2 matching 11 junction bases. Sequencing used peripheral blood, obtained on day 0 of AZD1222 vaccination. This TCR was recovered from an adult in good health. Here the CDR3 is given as CASSLGTSGSAEQYF. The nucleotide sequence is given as TGCGCCAGCAGCTTGGGAACTAGCGGGAGCGCCGAGCAGTACTTC.